The source of this T cell receptor (beta chain) is a study of shared clonotypes between healthy human individuals. Generated by immunoSEQ multiplex PCR, the TCRdb table keeps only in-frame clones and is missing some. The sample yields fewer than 600,000 clones, approximately 71% seen once. Genomic DNA for unsorted samples was obtained from around 94 million PBMCs. CDR1 and CDR2 (germline): SGHRS, YFSETQ. V shed 1 base and J shed 4 bases, with 13 bases lying between them. CDR3 length: 15 amino acids. Sequencing used PBMCs. This clonotype was obtained from a woman between 40 and 50 years old in good health. Some clones in this sample may be carry-over from other donors' samples. The gene calls are TRBV5-1 and TRBJ2-3, with TRBD2 as a possible D gene (5 bases). As DNA, the CDR3 is TGCGCCAGCAGCTTGTATCGGGATGGGGCAGATACGCAGTATTTT. It yields the protein CASSLYRDGADTQYF.